This T cell receptor (beta chain) appears in the sequencing data of a study of T-cell reconstitution after alpha-beta-depleted transplantation in children. Germline CDR1 reads SGHVS; CDR2 reads FQNEAQ. There are 17 residues in the CDR3. V was clipped by 0 bases and J by 1 base, with 14 bases between them. As it was prepared, the TCRbeta library received unique molecular identifiers. TCRdb recomputed calls from the PCR reads with MiXCR, one row per CDR3 protein. The sample shows just over 70,000 distinct CDR3 sequences, about 7.3% of them seen only once. This clonotype was recorded at least ten times. The sample was PBMCs from the stem cell graft donor, taken from the stem cell graft. The clonotype comes from a human donor who donated a stem cell graft to a child with acute lymphoblastic leukemia. The J gene is TRBJ2-3, the V gene TRBV7-8; possible D gene TRBD1, 6 bases. CDR3 sequence: CASSLAMRAGGTDTQYF. CDR3 sequence (DNA): TGTGCCAGCAGCTTAGCGATGCGGGCAGGGGGCACAGATACGCAGTATTTT.